Listed below are T cell receptor beta chains from one sample, sequenced in a study of blood T cell repertoires in COVID-19. Some clones are missing from TCRdb's copy, which holds only in-frame ones; the method was immunoSEQ multiplex PCR. The data contain over 300,000 clones, around 89% of them seen just once; the ten biggest clones take up around 6.3%. The sequenced sample was peripheral blood. The receptors stem from a man aged 18 to 35 with active or convalescent COVID-19. Each CDR3 is given with its conserved first and last residue. Each record gives: clone size, J gene, V gene, D gene, CDR3 protein, CDR3 DNA. The D gene is left open where the match is weak. Rows give clone size only sometimes, using once, few, many, or a class for an expanded clone.

size: .
J: TRBJ2-7
V: TRBV4-3
D: TRBD2
CDR3: CASSQRGLAGGPSEQYF
DNA: TGCGCCAGCAGCCAACGGGGACTAGCGGGGGGTCCCAGCGAGCAGTACTTC

size: few
J: TRBJ1-6
V: TRBV7-2
D: TRBD1
CDR3: CASRKSERTGSSPLHF
DNA: TGTGCCAGCAGAAAATCCGAGAGGACAGGGTCCTCACCCCTCCACTTT

size: once
J: TRBJ1-2
V: TRBV28
D: TRBD1
CDR3: CAIRTGEAYGYTF
DNA: TGTGCCATCCGGACAGGGGAGGCCTATGGCTACACCTTC

size: .
J: TRBJ2-2
V: TRBV7-9
D: TRBD2
CDR3: CASTKTSGSNTGELFF
DNA: TGTGCCAGCACCAAGACTAGCGGGAGCAACACCGGGGAGCTGTTTTTT

size: .
J: TRBJ1-1
V: TRBV28
D: .
CDR3: CASSNVGRRGAFF
DNA: TGTGCCAGCAGTAACGTGGGGCGCCGGGGGGCTTTCTTT

size: once
J: TRBJ2-2
V: TRBV6-2/TRBV6-3
D: TRBD2
CDR3: CASSIHRGGTGELFF
DNA: TGTGCCAGCAGTATTCATCGCGGGGGGACCGGGGAGCTGTTTTTT

size: once
J: TRBJ1-1
V: TRBV6-6
D: .
CDR3: CASVLTGGTEAFF
DNA: TGTGCCAGCGTCCTTACGGGGGGCACTGAAGCTTTCTTT

size: .
J: TRBJ1-6
V: TRBV3-1/TRBV3-2
D: .
CDR3: CATSRESSYNSPLHF
DNA: TGTGCCACTTCCCGGGAAAGCTCCTATAATTCACCCCTCCACTTT

size: .
J: TRBJ2-3
V: TRBV4-3
D: .
CDR3: CASSQDFAADTQYF
DNA: TGCGCCAGCAGCCAAGATTTTGCCGCGGATACGCAGTATTTT

size: .
J: TRBJ2-7
V: TRBV3-1/TRBV3-2
D: .
CDR3: CASSQGLNYEQYF
DNA: TGTGCCAGCAGCCAAGGACTCAACTACGAGCAGTACTTC

size: .
J: TRBJ2-1
V: TRBV5-8
D: TRBD2
CDR3: CASSLARTSGLYNEQFF
DNA: TGTGCCAGCAGCTTGGCCCGGACTAGCGGACTCTACAATGAGCAGTTCTTC

size: .
J: TRBJ1-4
V: TRBV6-5
D: TRBD1
CDR3: CASRATGNEKLFF
DNA: TGTGCCAGCAGGGCGACAGGGAATGAAAAACTGTTTTTT

size: .
J: TRBJ2-7
V: TRBV27
D: TRBD1
CDR3: CASTPFRRDRVREQYF
DNA: TGTGCCAGCACACCTTTCCGCCGGGACAGGGTGAGGGAGCAGTACTTC

size: .
J: TRBJ1-5
V: TRBV24-1
D: TRBD1
CDR3: CATSDTGQGRQPQHF
DNA: TGTGCCACCAGTGACACGGGACAGGGTCGTCAGCCCCAGCATTTT

size: .
J: TRBJ2-7
V: TRBV28
D: .
CDR3: CASSPGHYEQYF
DNA: TGTGCCAGCAGTCCCGGACATTACGAGCAGTACTTC

size: few
J: TRBJ1-5
V: TRBV27
D: TRBD1
CDR3: CASSRQGASQPQHF
DNA: TGTGCCAGCAGTCGACAGGGGGCAAGTCAGCCCCAGCATTTT

size: once
J: TRBJ2-2
V: TRBV28
D: TRBD2
CDR3: CASSKRGPGELFF
DNA: TGTGCCAGCAGCAAGCGGGGGCCCGGGGAGCTGTTTTTT

size: .
J: TRBJ2-7
V: TRBV27
D: .
CDR3: CASSFLFGRSSYEQYF
DNA: TGTGCCAGCAGTTTCCTATTCGGCCGGAGCTCCTACGAGCAGTACTTC

size: .
J: TRBJ1-5
V: TRBV28
D: .
CDR3: CASSRTEISNQPQHF
DNA: TGTGCCAGCAGTCGTACAGAAATCTCCAATCAGCCCCAGCATTTT

size: .
J: TRBJ1-2
V: TRBV7-9
D: .
CDR3: CASSLTLAGHGYTF
DNA: TGTGCCAGCAGCTTAACTCTGGCAGGGCATGGCTACACCTTC

size: .
J: TRBJ1-1
V: TRBV18
D: .
CDR3: CASTQGSRGEAFF
DNA: TGTGCCAGCACCCAGGGCAGCCGAGGTGAAGCTTTCTTT

size: few
J: TRBJ2-7
V: TRBV4-2
D: TRBD2
CDR3: CASSQGLAANSYEQYF
DNA: TGTGCCAGCAGCCAGGGACTAGCGGCCAACTCCTACGAGCAGTACTTC